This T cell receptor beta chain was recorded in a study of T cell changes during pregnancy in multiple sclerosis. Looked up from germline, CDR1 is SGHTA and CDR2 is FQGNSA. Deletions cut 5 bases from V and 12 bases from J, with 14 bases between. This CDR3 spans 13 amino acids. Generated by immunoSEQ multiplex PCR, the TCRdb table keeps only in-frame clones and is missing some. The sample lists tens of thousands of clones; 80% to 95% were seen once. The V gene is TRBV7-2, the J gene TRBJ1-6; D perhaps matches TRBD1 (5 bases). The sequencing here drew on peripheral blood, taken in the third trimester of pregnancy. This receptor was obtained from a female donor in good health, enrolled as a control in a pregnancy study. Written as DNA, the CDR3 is TGTGCCAGCAGCAACCGGGACTATTTACCCCTCCACTTT. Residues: CASSNRDYLPLHF.